The clone carrying this T cell receptor beta chain was detected many times. Researchers tagged individual cDNA molecules with unique molecular identifiers. TCRdb reanalysed the 5' RACE reads using MiXCR and keeps one entry per CDR3 protein. Counted here are some 50,000 distinct CDR3 sequences, 5.4% occurring once; the ten biggest clones make up about 4.9%. This record belongs to a study of early T cells in non-severe SARS-CoV-2 infection. With 4 bases removed from V and 7 bases from J, the gap between germline ends came to 11 bases. Germline CDR1 MGHRA, CDR2 YSYEKL. This CDR3 is built from 14 residues.

Sequencing was performed on whole blood, taken at baseline. The sequence derives from an adult who was a healthcare worker with PCR-confirmed SARS-CoV-2 infection or an uninfected control (not recorded which). This chain links TRBV4-1 with TRBJ1-6, with D uncertain. CDR3: CASSRTAVNSPLHF. The CDR3 DNA reads as TGCGCCAGCAGCCGGACGGCCGTGAATTCACCCCTCCACTTT.